What follows are 18 T cell receptor beta chains derived from one specimen sequenced in a study of T cells after yellow fever vaccination (dated by TCRdb to 2018 to 2020). Library method: 5' RACE. Sequencing took place on an Illumina HiSeq 2500. In-frame beta chains were kept once TCRdb had trimmed the public reads at Q25 with fastp and called clones with MiXCR. Duplicate CDR3 protein sequences are folded into a single record with the most common DNA and genes. The sample table holds a few hundred thousand distinct CDR3 sequences, of which approximately 16% were seen once. The ten largest clones represent 17% of the sample. The sample's treatment or condition label, decoded: live attenuated yellow fever vaccine strain. This material consisted of PBMCs, taken 4 to 6 days after the first yellow fever vaccination. These receptors all stem from a man between 18 and 29 years old who received the YFV17D yellow fever vaccine.

V gene TRBV7-3 combines with J gene TRBJ2-5; D call uncertain. The CDR3 is 15 amino acids. Trimming took 1 base from V and 1 from J, leaving 10 bases between them. Germline V gives CDR1 SGHTA, CDR2 FQGTGA. The CDR3 loop is CASSLNMGSQETQYF. The CDR3 nucleotides are TGTGCCAGCAGCTTAAATATGGGCAGCCAAGAGACCCAGTACTTC.

The chain links TRBV24-1 to TRBJ2-5; the D is unclear. Germline-derived CDR1 and CDR2 are KGHDR and SFDVKD. The CDR3 loop spans 14 amino acids. V was cut by 4 bases and J by 2 bases, with 10 bases left in between. CDR3 sequence reads: CATSDHEAQETQYF. CDR3 nucleotides: TGTGCCACCAGTGACCACGAAGCACAAGAGACCCAGTACTTC.

The chain couples TRBV10-3 to TRBJ2-3; unclear D gene. Trimming stripped 10 bases from V and 6 bases from J, with 8 bases between. CDR3 length equals 10 residues. Germline CDR1 reads ENHRY; CDR2 reads SYGVKD. The CDR3 DNA sequence: TGTGCCACAGGCGCGGATACGCAGTATTTT. This gives the protein CATGADTQYF.

This clonotype was found a few times. The rearrangement links TRBV11-2 to TRBJ1-2; 10 nucleotides match TRBD1. This CDR3 region has 15 residues. V dropped 5 bases and J dropped 3; count of bases not matched to a gene: 6. Germline V lookup: CDR1 SGHAT, CDR2 FQNNGV. CDR3: CASSPGGQGYYGYTF. The DNA for the CDR3 is TGTGCCAGCAGCCCAGGGGGACAGGGGTACTATGGCTACACCTTC.

This clonotype occurred a few times. This chain links TRBV20-1 with TRBJ2-4; no reliable D call. The CDR3 runs 12 residues. CDR1 and CDR2 from the germline V gene are DFQATT and SNEGSKA (reference sequence). The V and J ends lost 3 bases and 7 bases respectively, with 10 bases between them. CDR3 DNA: TGCAGTGCTAGTAGTGGTACGAACATTCAGTACTTC. It encodes CSASSGTNIQYF.

This clonotype was recorded a few times. The V gene is TRBV6-2 or TRBV6-3, the J gene TRBJ2-5; 7 bases are a match to TRBD2. CDR1 and CDR2 from the germline V gene are MNHEY and SVGEGT. The CDR3 is 18 amino acids. The J segment lost 5 bases and the V segment lost 2 bases, leaving 17 bases of the junction unmatched. CDR3 in DNA: TGTGCCAGCAGTTACAGGAAGGGGCTAGCGGACATCGGGGAGACCCAGTACTTC. Protein sequence: CASSYRKGLADIGETQYF.

In its sample, this clonotype was seen a few times. The chain links TRBV18 to TRBJ1-2; possible D gene TRBD1, 5 bases. V dropped 4 bases and J dropped 4 bases, with 13 bases sitting between them. The length of the CDR3 is 14 residues. Germline CDR1 and CDR2: KGHSH and LQKENI. Here the CDR3 DNA reads TGTGCCAGCTCACTTTCGGGACGGACCTATGGCTACACCTTC. This translates into CASSLSGRTYGYTF.

This clonotype has only a few counts. The chain links TRBV9 to TRBJ1-6; D possibly corresponds to TRBD1 (6 bases). Germline V gives CDR1 SGDLS, CDR2 YYNGEE. Trimming pared 3 bases from V and 7 bases from J, leaving 14 bases between. The CDR3 has 15 amino acids. The CDR3 spells CASSGSGGPNSPLHF. CDR3 in DNA: TGTGCCAGCAGCGGCTCTGGGGGGCCCAATTCACCCCTCCACTTT.

This chain links TRBV6-4 with TRBJ1-1; D ambiguous. Germline lookup yields CDR1 MRHNA and CDR2 SNTAGT. V lost 0 bases to trimming and J lost 9 bases, with 11 bases between them. The CDR3 runs to 13 residues. The CDR3 reads CASSDSSDTKAFF. The CDR3 DNA sequence: TGTGCCAGCAGTGACTCGAGCGACACCAAAGCTTTCTTT.

V usage is TRBV7-2 and J usage is TRBJ1-5; no clear D. V lost 3 bases and J lost 0, with 9 bases in between. This CDR3 is 15 amino acids long. Germline CDR1 reads SGHTA; CDR2 reads FQGNSA. DNA for the CDR3: TGTGCCAGCAGCTTGCGGCCCGATAGCAATCAGCCCCAGCATTTT. This gives the protein CASSLRPDSNQPQHF.

The chain recombines TRBV5-1 with TRBJ2-2; 7 bases are shared with TRBD1. The J segment lost 1 base and the V segment lost 8 bases, leaving 5 bases of the junction unmatched. This CDR3 is 14 amino acids long. Per germline, CDR1 SGHRS and CDR2 YFSETQ. The DNA of the CDR3 is TGCGCCAGTACCAGACAGGGGAACACCGGGGAGCTGTTTTTT. Its protein product is CASTRQGNTGELFF.

This rearrangement joins TRBV29-1 to TRBJ2-5, with D maybe TRBD2 (5 bases). CDR1 is SQVTM, CDR2 ANQGSEA, per germline. The CDR3 has 14 amino acids. V was shortened by 0 bases and J by 3 bases, with 11 bases between the two germline ends. The CDR3 nucleotides are TGCAGCGTTGAAGATGCCCCCGGGGAAGAGACCCAGTACTTC. It yields the protein CSVEDAPGEETQYF.

A few counts support this clonotype. CDR3 sequence: CATRDQGYGYTF. CDR3 DNA: TGTGCCACACGTGACCAGGGGTATGGCTACACCTTC. The J gene is TRBJ1-2, the V gene TRBV10-3, with D perhaps TRBD1 (6 bases). Trimming pared 10 bases from V and 5 bases from J, leaving 14 bases between. From germline, CDR1 is ENHRY and CDR2 SYGVKD. The CDR3 is 12 amino acids.

This clonotype was detected only a few times. The V call is TRBV19, the J call TRBJ2-3; perhaps D is TRBD1 or TRBD2 (6 bases each). The CDR3 extends over 14 amino acids. The V gene lost 9 bases and the J gene lost 0 bases, with 13 bases spanning the gap. Germline V gene sequence: CDR1 LNHDA, CDR2 SQIVND (reference sequence). As DNA, the CDR3 is TGTGCCAGCGGGGGCTTAACTAGCACAGATACGCAGTATTTT. This encodes CASGGLTSTDTQYF.

The chain is built from TRBV7-9 and TRBJ2-1; 12 positions agree with TRBD2. This CDR3 has 17 amino acids. Germline V lookup: CDR1 SEHNR, CDR2 FQNEAQ (reference sequence). Trimming removed 8 bases from V and 6 bases from J; junction bases left unmatched: 14. The CDR3 region has the DNA TGTGCCAGCCATCCCGGACTAGCGGGGACCGGGAGCAATGAGCAGTTCTTC. Translation gives CASHPGLAGTGSNEQFF.

The V call is TRBV6-5, the J call TRBJ2-5; tentatively, D is TRBD1 (5 bases). Per germline, CDR1 MNHEY and CDR2 SVGAGI. With 2 bases removed from V and 0 bases from J, the gap between germline ends came to 7 bases. This CDR3 is built from 14 residues. The CDR3: CASSYGAYQETQYF. Here the CDR3 DNA reads TGTGCCAGCAGTTACGGGGCGTACCAAGAGACCCAGTACTTC.

This clonotype has just a few counts. The chain recombines TRBV12-3 or TRBV12-4 with TRBJ2-5; D possibly corresponds to TRBD1 (6 bases). V was cut by 6 bases and J by 5 bases, with 13 bases left in between. The CDR3 consists of 13 residues. CDR3 in DNA: TGTGCCAGCAGCCCGCAGGGGTTTGAGACCCAGTACTTC. Encoded protein: CASSPQGFETQYF.

In its sample, this clonotype was seen a few times. V and J are TRBV12-3 or TRBV12-4 and TRBJ2-5; 7 bases align to TRBD2. The CDR3 is made up of 14 amino acids. The junction had 7 bases not matched to a gene; V was cut back by 4 bases and J by 5 bases. The CDR3 sequence: CASSSGTKSETQYF. CDR3 coding DNA: TGTGCCAGCAGTTCTGGGACTAAGTCGGAGACCCAGTACTTC.